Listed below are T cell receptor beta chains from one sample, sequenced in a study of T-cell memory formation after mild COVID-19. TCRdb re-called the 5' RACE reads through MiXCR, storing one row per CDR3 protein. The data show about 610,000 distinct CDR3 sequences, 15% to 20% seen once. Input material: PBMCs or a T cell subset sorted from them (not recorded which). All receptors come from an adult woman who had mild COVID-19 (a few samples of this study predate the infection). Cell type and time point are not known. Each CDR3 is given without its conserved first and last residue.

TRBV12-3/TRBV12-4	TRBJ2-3	ASSGRQGTDTQY
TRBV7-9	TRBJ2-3	ASSLGLAGARGGEGRHTQY
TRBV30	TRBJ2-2	AWSVLGAGSWTGELF
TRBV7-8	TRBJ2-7	ASSLPRGLAGGRTYEQY
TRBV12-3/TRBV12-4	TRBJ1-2	ASSSHPGWYGYT
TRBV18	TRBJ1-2	ASSLLGQGNDGYT
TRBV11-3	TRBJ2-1	ASSRVNEQF
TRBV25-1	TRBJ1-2	ASLMTGYGYT
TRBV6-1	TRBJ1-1	ASSDGTLEAF
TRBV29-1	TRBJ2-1	SVTIWDGYNEQF
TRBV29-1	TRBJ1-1	SVEDGTPGVVEAF
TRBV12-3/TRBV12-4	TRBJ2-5	ASTQGRTSGGTETQY
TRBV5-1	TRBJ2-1	ASSLAGTGGNEQF
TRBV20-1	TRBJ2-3	SASGTSGPRADTQY
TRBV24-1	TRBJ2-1	ATSDFGQGNEQF
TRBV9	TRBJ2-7	ASSWKQSGEQY
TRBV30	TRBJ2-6	AWTGASSGANVLT
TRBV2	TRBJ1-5	ASSGGSGPGVPQH
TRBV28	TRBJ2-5	ASSTQGREETQY
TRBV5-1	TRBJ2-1	ASSLAYRLAESNEQF
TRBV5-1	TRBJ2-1	ASSTSGTAEQF
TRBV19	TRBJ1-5	ASSIWGRGSNQPQH
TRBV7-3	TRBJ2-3	ASSLDRFLTDTQY
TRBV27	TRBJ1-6	ASSLSRVGGANYNSPLH
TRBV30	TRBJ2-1	ACREPVSYNEQF
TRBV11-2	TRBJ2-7	ASSLARSTGPFLYEQY
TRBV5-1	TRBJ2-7	ASSGTGNEQY
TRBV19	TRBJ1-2	ASSESAGTNYGYT
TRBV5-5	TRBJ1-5	ASSLAAVQNQPQH
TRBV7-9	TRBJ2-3	ASSFTADTQY
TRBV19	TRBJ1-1	ASSRNRPGQRNTEAF
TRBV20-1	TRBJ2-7	SASTSGGIIYEQY
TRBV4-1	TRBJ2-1	ASSHAGALGGDEQF
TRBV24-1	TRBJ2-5	ATSAMGETQY
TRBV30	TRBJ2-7	AWRRPSSYEQY
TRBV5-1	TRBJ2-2	ASSSLGHLTGELF
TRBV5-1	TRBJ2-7	ASRASVTDSYEQY
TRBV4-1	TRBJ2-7	ASSQVVEEAYEQY
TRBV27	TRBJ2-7	ASSLFGTGSYEQY
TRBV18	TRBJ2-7	ASSPPGQVREQY
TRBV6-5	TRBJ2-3	ASRYGLAGGQDTQY
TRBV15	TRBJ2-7	ATSRDPGISYEQY
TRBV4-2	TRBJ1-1	ASSQDRGYTEAF
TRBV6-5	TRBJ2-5	ASTQGRSQY
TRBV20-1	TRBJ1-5	SARGQGTSNQPQH
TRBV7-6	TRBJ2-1	ASSSYTGWTYNEQF
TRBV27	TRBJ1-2	ASSLQQGFNYGYT
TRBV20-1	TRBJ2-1	SARISGQGASYNEQF
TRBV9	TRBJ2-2	ASPLAGGNGGGELF
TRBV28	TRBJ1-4	ASSRVSYEKLF
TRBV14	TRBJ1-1	ASSQQSLMNTEAF
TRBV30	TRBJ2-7	AWSAIRLAASYEQY
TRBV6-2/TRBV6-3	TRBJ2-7	ASSSTGEEQY
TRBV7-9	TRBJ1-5	ASNRQGGEPQH